This is a list of T cell receptor beta chains from one sample in a study of radiation and T cells in renal cell carcinoma. Profiled with immunoSEQ multiplex PCR; TCRdb holds only in-frame clones, not every one. The table records 100,000 to 150,000 clones, around 80% of them present only once. Sample: blood, taken from a patient whose treatment included radiotherapy and nephrectomy. All receptors derive from an older woman with renal cell carcinoma. CDR3s include the opening cysteine and the closing phenylalanine or tryptophan. Each record gives: V gene, D gene, J gene, clone size, CDR3 DNA, CDR3 protein. D genes are given only for firm matches. Clone size, where shown, is once, few, many, or a class for clones that have expanded.

V: TRBV27
D: NA
J: TRBJ1-1
size: few
DNA: TGTGCCAGCAGTTTATCGGTGTGGTCAACTGAAGCTTTCTTT
CDR3: CASSLSVWSTEAFF

V: TRBV18
D: NA
J: TRBJ2-1
size: NA
DNA: TGTGCCAGCTCCCCTACTTCGGTCGGGGGAAATGAGCAGTTCTTC
CDR3: CASSPTSVGGNEQFF

V: TRBV7-9
D: NA
J: TRBJ2-7
size: NA
DNA: TGTGCCAGCAGCCGGCAGGGGAGCTCCTACGAGCAGTACTTC
CDR3: CASSRQGSSYEQYF

V: TRBV12-5
D: NA
J: TRBJ1-1
size: NA
DNA: TGTGCTAGTGGTAACCTGAACACTGAAGCTTTCTTT
CDR3: CASGNLNTEAFF

V: TRBV2
D: TRBD2
J: TRBJ2-3
size: NA
DNA: TGTGCCAGCAGATACATAGCGGGGGGCGGATTAGATACGCAGTATTTT
CDR3: CASRYIAGGGLDTQYF

V: TRBV29-1
D: NA
J: TRBJ1-2
size: NA
DNA: TGCAGCGTTTGGGGGATGGGGAACTATGGCTACACCTTC
CDR3: CSVWGMGNYGYTF

V: TRBV18
D: NA
J: TRBJ1-2
size: NA
DNA: TGTGCCAGCTCACCCCCAGGGTCCGTCTATGGCTACACCTTC
CDR3: CASSPPGSVYGYTF

V: TRBV7-6
D: TRBD1
J: TRBJ2-1
size: NA
DNA: TGTGCCAGCAGCTTAGACCAGACAGGGGGCATAGGGTACAATGAGCAGTTCTTC
CDR3: CASSLDQTGGIGYNEQFF

V: TRBV4-1
D: NA
J: TRBJ2-3
size: NA
DNA: TGCGCCAGCAGCCTTCTACACGGAACAGATACGCAGTATTTT
CDR3: CASSLLHGTDTQYF

V: TRBV29-1
D: NA
J: TRBJ1-3
size: NA
DNA: TGCAGCGTTCGGGTGTGGGGGGACGTCGGAAACACCATATATTTT
CDR3: CSVRVWGDVGNTIYF

V: TRBV29-1
D: NA
J: TRBJ2-6
size: few
DNA: TGCAGCGCTAAGGGGCCTGGGGCCAACGTCCTGACTTTC
CDR3: CSAKGPGANVLTF

V: TRBV2
D: NA
J: TRBJ2-1
size: NA
DNA: TGTGCCAGCCGTCAGGAGAGGGGCTCCTACAATGAGCAGTTCTTC
CDR3: CASRQERGSYNEQFF

V: TRBV7-9
D: TRBD1
J: TRBJ1-1
size: few
DNA: TGTGCCAGCAGCTTAGGAGACAGGGGCACTGAAGCTTTCTTT
CDR3: CASSLGDRGTEAFF

V: TRBV11-1
D: NA
J: TRBJ1-1
size: NA
DNA: TGTGCCAGCAGCTTACCTTTTGGGGGGCGGACTGAAGCTTTCTTT
CDR3: CASSLPFGGRTEAFF

V: TRBV9
D: NA
J: TRBJ2-2
size: NA
DNA: TGTGCCAGCAGCAAGCCCACCGGGGAGCTGTTTTTT
CDR3: CASSKPTGELFF

V: TRBV10-3
D: TRBD1
J: TRBJ1-5
size: NA
DNA: TGTGCCATCGGTCGACAGGGGGCTGAGCAGCCCCAGCATTTT
CDR3: CAIGRQGAEQPQHF

V: TRBV7-9
D: NA
J: TRBJ2-1
size: NA
DNA: TGTGCCAGCAGGGCCCTGCATGAGCAGTTCTTC
CDR3: CASRALHEQFF

V: TRBV19
D: NA
J: TRBJ2-7
size: few
DNA: TGTGCCAGTAGTACAGCCTACTCCTACGAGCAGTACTTC
CDR3: CASSTAYSYEQYF

V: TRBV5-1
D: NA
J: TRBJ1-4
size: NA
DNA: TGCGCCAGCAGCCCAGTAACGGGAAATAATGAAAAACTGTTTTTT
CDR3: CASSPVTGNNEKLFF

V: TRBV23-1
D: NA
J: TRBJ1-5
size: NA
DNA: TGCGCCAGCAGTCAGCCCGGCGACGGGAGGAGCAATCAGCCCCAGCATTTT
CDR3: CASSQPGDGRSNQPQHF

V: TRBV28
D: TRBD1
J: TRBJ1-2
size: once
DNA: TGTGCCAGCCAAATAATAGGGGGCGGCGGCTATGGCTACACCTTC
CDR3: CASQIIGGGGYGYTF

V: TRBV10-3
D: TRBD2
J: TRBJ2-2
size: NA
DNA: TGTGCCATCAGTCCTAAGGGCTTATCAGAACTAGCGGGACACACCGGGGAGCTGTTTTTT
CDR3: CAISPKGLSELAGHTGELFF

V: TRBV28
D: NA
J: TRBJ1-1
size: NA
DNA: TGTGCCAGCAGTTTACCCACAGACAACACTGAAGCTTTCTTT
CDR3: CASSLPTDNTEAFF

V: TRBV6-1
D: NA
J: TRBJ1-1
size: NA
DNA: TGTGCCAGCACACCCGAGGGACGGAACACTGAAGCTTTCTTT
CDR3: CASTPEGRNTEAFF

V: TRBV28
D: NA
J: TRBJ1-1
size: NA
DNA: TGTGCCACCCTCGGGACACCTCCCCGAAACACTGAAGCTTTCTTT
CDR3: CATLGTPPRNTEAFF

V: TRBV7-6
D: TRBD1
J: TRBJ2-2
size: NA
DNA: TGTGCCAGCAGATCCCGGACAGGGGCGAACACCGGGGAGCTGTTTTTT
CDR3: CASRSRTGANTGELFF

V: TRBV19
D: TRBD2
J: TRBJ2-3
size: NA
DNA: TGTGCCAGTAGTACTGGACTAGCCATAGATACGCAGTATTTT
CDR3: CASSTGLAIDTQYF

V: TRBV28
D: TRBD2
J: TRBJ2-7
size: NA
DNA: TGTGCCAGCAGCAACCCCATAGCGGGGGGATACGAGCAGTACTTC
CDR3: CASSNPIAGGYEQYF

V: TRBV7-9
D: TRBD1
J: TRBJ2-2
size: few
DNA: TGTGCCAGCAGCCCCCGAGACAGGGCGGACACCGGGGAGCTGTTTTTT
CDR3: CASSPRDRADTGELFF

V: TRBV10-3
D: TRBD1
J: TRBJ2-2
size: NA
DNA: TGTGCCATCAGTGTAGACAGGGGAACCGGGGAGCTGTTTTTT
CDR3: CAISVDRGTGELFF

V: TRBV9
D: NA
J: TRBJ1-2
size: NA
DNA: TGTGCCAGCAGCGTGGGACTGCGGGACTATGGCTACACCTTC
CDR3: CASSVGLRDYGYTF

V: TRBV9
D: NA
J: TRBJ2-7
size: NA
DNA: TGTGCCAGCAGCACCACTCCCGGGGGCTCCTACGAGCAGTACTTC
CDR3: CASSTTPGGSYEQYF

V: TRBV19
D: NA
J: TRBJ1-2
size: NA
DNA: TGTGCCAGTAGTTTGGGGGGTTTCGACTATGGCTACACCTTC
CDR3: CASSLGGFDYGYTF

V: TRBV9
D: TRBD2
J: TRBJ2-7
size: NA
DNA: TGTGCCAGCAGCGTAGGTTCTAGCGGGACTCACGAGCAGTACTTC
CDR3: CASSVGSSGTHEQYF

V: TRBV5-1
D: TRBD1
J: TRBJ2-3
size: NA
DNA: TGCGCCAGCAGCTGGCAGGGGGAAGGAGATACGCAGTATTTT
CDR3: CASSWQGEGDTQYF

V: TRBV9
D: TRBD1
J: TRBJ2-1
size: NA
DNA: TGTGCCAGCAGCGCGACAGGGGGCAATGAGCAGTTCTTC
CDR3: CASSATGGNEQFF

V: TRBV6-4
D: NA
J: TRBJ2-3
size: NA
DNA: TGTGCCAGCAGTGACTCGAGGGGGAGCACAGATACGCAGTATTTT
CDR3: CASSDSRGSTDTQYF

V: TRBV7-9
D: NA
J: TRBJ2-3
size: NA
DNA: TGTGCCAGCAGCTTACTGACGGACCCTATTGGAGATACGCAGTATTTT
CDR3: CASSLLTDPIGDTQYF

V: TRBV5-1
D: NA
J: TRBJ1-6
size: NA
DNA: TGCGCCAGCAGCGCCCGGGACGGAACGCGGGCACCCCTCCACTTT
CDR3: CASSARDGTRAPLHF

V: TRBV7-2
D: TRBD2
J: TRBJ2-3
size: NA
DNA: TGTGCCAGCAGCTCAAGATCGGGACTAGGGACAGATACGCAGTATTTT
CDR3: CASSSRSGLGTDTQYF

V: TRBV10-1
D: NA
J: TRBJ2-3
size: many
DNA: TGCGCCAGCGGCTTCTCGTCTTTT
CDR3: CASGFSSF

V: TRBV5-5
D: NA
J: TRBJ2-7
size: few
DNA: TGTGCCAGCAGCACCCAGACGGGAGCCTACGAGCAGTACTTC
CDR3: CASSTQTGAYEQYF

V: TRBV7-9
D: NA
J: TRBJ1-2
size: NA
DNA: TGTGCCAGCAGCCCCCATGGACGGGACTATGGCTACACCTTC
CDR3: CASSPHGRDYGYTF

V: TRBV6-5
D: TRBD2
J: TRBJ2-3
size: NA
DNA: TGTGCCAGCACTAGCGGGGGGATCACAGATACGCAGTATTTT
CDR3: CASTSGGITDTQYF

V: TRBV7-9
D: TRBD1
J: TRBJ1-2
size: NA
DNA: TGTGCCAGCAGCTTACCCCGCGGACAGGACTATGGCTACACCTTC
CDR3: CASSLPRGQDYGYTF

V: TRBV14
D: TRBD2
J: TRBJ2-1
size: NA
DNA: TGTGCCAGCAGCCTAACAGCGGGAGGGCCCGGCGAGGAGTTCTTC
CDR3: CASSLTAGGPGEEFF

V: TRBV5-1
D: NA
J: TRBJ2-6
size: NA
DNA: TGCGCCAGCAGCTTTCGGTGGGGGGATTCTGGGGCCAACGTCCTGACTTTC
CDR3: CASSFRWGDSGANVLTF

V: TRBV9
D: TRBD1
J: TRBJ1-2
size: NA
DNA: TGTGCCAGCAGCCTAACTACCGGACAGGGGGGATTGGATGGCTACACCTTC
CDR3: CASSLTTGQGGLDGYTF

V: TRBV5-1
D: NA
J: TRBJ1-3
size: NA
DNA: TGCGCCAGCAGCCCTATAGGGGGAGATGGAAACACCATATATTTT
CDR3: CASSPIGGDGNTIYF

V: TRBV5-1
D: TRBD1
J: TRBJ2-7
size: NA
DNA: TGCGCCAGCAGCCCCTGGGACAGTGGTGGCGAGCAGTACTTC
CDR3: CASSPWDSGGEQYF

V: TRBV6-5
D: NA
J: TRBJ2-7
size: NA
DNA: TGTGCCAGCAGCGGGACACCCTCCTACGAGCAGTACTTC
CDR3: CASSGTPSYEQYF

V: TRBV5-6
D: NA
J: TRBJ2-3
size: NA
DNA: TGTGCCAGCATCGCCGGGACCCCCACAGATACGCAGTATTTT
CDR3: CASIAGTPTDTQYF

V: TRBV4-3
D: NA
J: TRBJ2-7
size: NA
DNA: TGCGCCAGCAGCCAAGGGGGCCGGGGGCACGGCGGCGAGCAGTACTTC
CDR3: CASSQGGRGHGGEQYF

V: TRBV7-9
D: TRBD1
J: TRBJ1-4
size: NA
DNA: TGTGCCGGATGGGACAGGGGCCTCGCAACTAATGAAAAACTGTTTTTT
CDR3: CAGWDRGLATNEKLFF